This T cell receptor beta chain was retrieved from a study of CD8+ T cells in alopecia areata (dated by TCRdb to between 2018 and 2020). As for the study more broadly: High-throughput TCRbeta sequencing was used to examine T cell clonal expansion in alopecia areata in both the C3H/HeJ mouse model and human patients. Human TCRbeta sequencing covered scalp tissue and sorted CD4+ and CD8+ peripheral blood T cells from patchy and totalis/universalis alopecia areata patients and healthy controls. RNA was extracted with the PAXgene miRNA kit for fixed scalp, the miRNeasy kit for PBMCs, and the RNeasy kit for mouse skin. TCRbeta CDR3 regions were amplified by immunoSEQ multiplex PCR using 35 Vbeta forward and 13 Jbeta reverse primers. Clonality in the scalp was compared among normal scalp (n=4), patchy alopecia areata scalp (n=8), and alopecia totalis/universalis scalp (n=8).

Library preparation was by the immunoSEQ multiplex PCR assay. RNA was extracted from all samples and reverse transcribed into cDNA as template for TCR sequencing. SuperScript III was used to make first-strand cDNA, primed with a 2:1 mix of oligo-dT and random hexamers. A synthetic immune receptor repertoire was used to measure amplification bias, and any remaining bias was corrected computationally. The original pipeline was this. Raw reads were preprocessed to remove errors, and CDR3 was defined by IMGT conventions from the conserved cysteine to phenylalanine. Clonality was computed as 1 minus the Shannon entropy, with the entropy normalized by log2 of the number of productive unique TCRs. Whether scalp clones were CD4 or CD8 was inferred by matching scalp TCRbeta sequences against CD4 and CD8 repertoires sorted from blood. Sourced from immuneACCESS, this table was stored by TCRdb with only in-frame sequences that have V and J called. A share of the clones is absent; for the studies checked, an unresolved V gene accounts for under half, and the remainder has no known explanation. V and J calls and clone size follow that table, whereas D and trimming were derived from the DNA. Across this sample there are 120,000 or so clones, with around 48% seen only once. The ten largest account for about 10% of the sample.

As to this clone: Its antigen is still unknown. Base qualities are not provided; no much larger clone lies one nucleotide away.

From alopecia areata patients, peripheral blood was collected along with lesional scalp punch biopsies. PBMCs were separated by density centrifugation and stained for CD3, CD4 and CD8, after which CD4+ and CD8+ T cells were sorted on a FACSAria. The untreated alopecia areata patients were recruited through a multicenter biomarker study. For about 5 biomarker-study patients, blood CD8+ T cells were further sorted into NKG2D-low and NKG2D-high fractions. Study-level results and caveats: Shared TCR sequences between patients were less evident than in mice, which may be partly attributable to HLA diversity in the patient population. Unlike mouse skin, which is dominated by gammadelta T cells, normal human skin has resident alphabeta T cells that are also sequenced, and this complicates analysis of the scalp TCR repertoire. Compared with normal scalp, lesional scalp had higher clonality and more expanded CD8+ clones, particularly in alopecia totalis/universalis, a pattern that suggests antigenic drive.

The CDR1 and CDR2 encoded by the germline V gene are SNHLY and FYNNEI. V gives up 7 bases and J gives up 0 bases, and the segment between their germline ends measures 5 bases. The CDR3 numbers 12 residues from cysteine through phenylalanine. Just CDR3 DNA is preserved here, 36 bases in frame from base 1. The chain is encoded by TRBV2 joined to TRBJ2-3, with the D gene not confidently named. The clonotype comes from a human donor with alopecia areata. Sequences were obtained from NKG2D-low CD8+ T cells sorted from blood. Read against the paper, the sample's cell subset or site label means: sorted CD8+ NKG2D-low blood T cells. The DNA is as follows: TGTGCCAGCACCCGCAGCACAGATACGCAGTATTTT. This encodes CASTRSTDTQYF. With the rest looked up from the reference TRBV2 and TRBJ2-3 genes rather than sequenced, the full variable domain is EPEVTQTPSHQVTQMGQEVILRCVPISNHLYFYWYRQILGQKVEFLVSFYNNEISEKSEIFDDQFSVERPDGSNFTLKIRSTKLEDSAMYFCASTRSTDTQYFGPGTRLTVL.